One and the same sample provided the 29 T cell receptor beta chains below, sequenced in a study of identical twins. TCRdb re-analysed the 5' RACE reads in MiXCR, keeping a single row per CDR3 protein. The sample includes 700,000 to 950,000 distinct CDR3 sequences, 12% of them seen just once. These data are also associated with another study on yellow fever vaccine responses in identical twins.

Sequencing was done on a sample of PBMCs. Source of these receptors: a young woman in good health.

The chain combines TRBV18 with TRBJ2-3; D call uncertain. The CDR3 loop spans 15 amino acids. CDR1 is KGHSH, CDR2 LQKENI, per germline. V was shortened by 3 bases and J by 2 bases, with 12 bases between the two germline ends. DNA for the CDR3: TGTGCCAGCTCACCCAATGTTCCGTACACAGATACGCAGTATTTT. Encoded protein: CASSPNVPYTDTQYF.

This clonotype was found many times. V gene TRBV27 combines with J gene TRBJ2-1; perhaps TRBD2 as D (6 bases). The CDR3 loop spans 15 amino acids. CDR1 is MNHEY and CDR2 is SMNVEV in the germline V gene (reference sequence). The V gene lost 3 bases and the J gene lost 8 bases, with 17 bases spanning the gap. Here the CDR3 reads CASSFGSGVNYEQFF. In DNA form, the CDR3 reads TGTGCCAGCAGTTTCGGGTCGGGAGTGAACTATGAGCAGTTCTTC.

V is TRBV11-2 and J is TRBJ2-5; D is perhaps TRBD1 (6 bases). The CDR3 is 16 residues long. Germline V gene lookup returns CDR1 SGHAT and CDR2 FQNNGV. The V and J ends lost 3 bases and 2 bases respectively, with 16 bases between them. CDR3 sequence (DNA): TGTGCCAGCAGCTTGGGGACACTTACCCCACAAGAGACCCAGTACTTC. Its translation: CASSLGTLTPQETQYF.

J is TRBJ2-3 and V is TRBV28; TRBD2 aligns across 12 bases. Trimming took 10 bases from V and 2 from J; bases not matched to a gene: 4. Germline CDR1 and CDR2: MDHEN and SYDVKM. The CDR3 has 14 amino acids. CDR3 region: CATRLAGDTDTQYF. The CDR3 DNA is TGTGCCACCCGACTAGCGGGGGACACAGATACGCAGTATTTT.

This clonotype was seen a few times. CDR3 DNA sequence: TGTGCCAGCAGGGGTGGGGACCTAGCCCTGTTCGCGAACACCGGGGAGCTGTTTTTT. It codes for CASRGGDLALFANTGELFF. The V call is TRBV6-1, the J call TRBJ2-2; D might be TRBD1 or TRBD2, each matching 5 bases. There are 19 residues in the CDR3. Germline V CDR1 and CDR2: MNHNS, SASEGT. The V gene lost 6 bases and the J gene lost 0 bases, with 23 bases spanning the gap.

V and J are TRBV12-3 or TRBV12-4 and TRBJ2-5; D remains ambiguous. V was clipped by 6 bases and J by 2 bases, with 7 bases between them. This CDR3 has 12 residues. CDR3 nucleotide sequence: TGTGCCAGCAGCTGGGTACAAGAGACCCAGTACTTC. It encodes CASSWVQETQYF.

The chain joins TRBV2 to TRBJ1-1; 9 nucleotides line up with TRBD1. The V gene's germline CDR1 is SNHLY and CDR2 FYNNEI. V was pared by 7 bases and J by 4 bases, with 1 base of the junction left unmatched. There are 12 residues in the CDR3. The DNA of the CDR3 is TGTGCCAGCAAGGACAGGGGCACTGAAGCTTTCTTT. It yields the protein CASKDRGTEAFF.

J is TRBJ2-7 and V is TRBV10-2; 11 nucleotides agree with TRBD2. V was pared by 7 bases and J by 0 bases, with 2 bases of the junction left unmatched. The CDR3 runs to 14 residues. Germline V gene lookup returns CDR1 WSHSY and CDR2 SAAADI. CDR3 nucleotides: TGCGCCAGCAAGGGACTAGCGGACTCCTACGAGCAGTACTTC. The encoded protein is CASKGLADSYEQYF.

At least ten counts were recorded for this clonotype. This chain links TRBV11-2 with TRBJ1-1, with D possibly matching TRBD1 (5 bases). This CDR3 region has 16 residues. The V end was cut by 5 bases, the J end by 5 bases, with 21 bases between. The germline V gene has CDR1 SGHAT and CDR2 FQNNGV. CDR3 nucleotides: TGTGCCAGCAGCGCCCTCAGGGTACGGCACCGGACTGAAGCTTTCTTT. It codes for CASSALRVRHRTEAFF.

The rearrangement joins TRBV29-1 to TRBJ2-5; D is possibly TRBD2 (5 bases). CDR1 and CDR2 (germline): SQVTM, ANQGSEA. The CDR3 consists of 23 residues. V shed 0 bases and J shed 0 bases, with 35 bases lying between them. CDR3 DNA: TGCAGCGTTGAAGAACTCGTTCTCCGCTTCGGGCTAGCTGATTACGTGTACCAAGAGACCCAGTACTTC. Protein sequence: CSVEELVLRFGLADYVYQETQYF.

This clonotype has a count of ten or more. The chain joins TRBV29-1 to TRBJ2-7, with 8 bases lining up with TRBD1. CDR1 and CDR2 (germline): SQVTM, ANQGSEA. The CDR3 totals 13 residues. The ends lost 7 bases at V and 1 base at J; junction bases unmatched: 6. CDR3 DNA sequence: TGCAGCGGGACCGGACAGGGATCCTACGAGCAGTACTTC. It translates to CSGTGQGSYEQYF.

This clonotype showed up just a few times. V gene TRBV20-1 combines with J gene TRBJ2-1; TRBD1 or TRBD2 may be the D gene (6 bases each). The CDR3 totals 15 residues. Trimming stripped 0 bases from V and 6 bases from J, with 15 bases between. CDR1 is DFQATT, CDR2 SNEGSKA, per germline (reference sequence). This chain's CDR3 is CSAREGGSGGNEQFF. CDR3 in DNA: TGCAGTGCTAGAGAGGGGGGCTCAGGAGGCAATGAGCAGTTCTTC.

The V and J genes are TRBV7-2 and TRBJ2-1; the D is unclear. The length of the CDR3 is 16 residues. The germline gives CDR1 SGHTA, CDR2 FQGNSA. The V end was cut by 0 bases, the J end by 1 base, with 10 bases between. This chain's CDR3 is CASSLAIGPSYNEQFF. CDR3 sequence (DNA): TGTGCCAGCAGCTTAGCTATCGGACCGTCCTACAATGAGCAGTTCTTC.

In its sample, this clonotype was seen many times. This chain joins TRBV12-3 or TRBV12-4 and TRBJ2-5, with 8 bases that match TRBD2. This CDR3 comprises 15 residues. V gave up 6 bases and J gave up 1 base; unmatched junction bases: 7. CDR3 coding DNA: TGTGCCAGCAGCTCCTTCGGGAGGGCCCAAGAGACCCAGTACTTC. Protein: CASSSFGRAQETQYF.

The J gene is TRBJ2-3, the V gene TRBV6-2 or TRBV6-3; the D gene is possibly TRBD2 (5 bases). Germline V lookup: CDR1 MNHEY, CDR2 SVGEGT. The CDR3 runs to 16 residues. V was trimmed by 5 bases and J by 3 bases, leaving 18 bases between them. The CDR3 sequence: CASSHPPGSRTDTQYF. CDR3 in DNA: TGTGCCAGCAGTCACCCCCCGGGATCGAGGACAGATACGCAGTATTTT.

This clonotype was seen more than once but under ten times. The CDR3 DNA reads as TGTGCCAGCAGCCAACCCCAAGACGAGACTAGCACAGATACGCAGTATTTT. Translation gives CASSQPQDETSTDTQYF. The rearrangement joins TRBV3-1 to TRBJ2-3; D is ambiguous. V lost 2 bases and J lost 0, with 15 bases in between. The CDR3 consists of 17 residues. Germline CDR1 and CDR2: LGHDT and YNNKEL (reference sequence).

The J gene is TRBJ1-6, the V gene TRBV27; no clear D gene. Trimming cost V 7 bases and J 7 bases, with 14 bases left between them. Germline lookup yields CDR1 MNHEY and CDR2 SMNVEV (reference sequence). The CDR3 has 14 residues. CDR3 in amino acids: CASTSQSPNSPLHF. The CDR3, as DNA: TGTGCCAGCACTTCCCAGTCTCCCAATTCACCCCTCCACTTT.

This rearrangement joins TRBV29-1 to TRBJ2-1; D is unresolved. This CDR3 is 13 amino acids long. In germline, CDR1 is SQVTM, CDR2 ANQGSEA. Trimming removed 8 bases at V and 10 bases at J, with 21 bases between. This chain's CDR3 is CSTFLAPLREQFF. The DNA for the CDR3 is TGCAGCACCTTCCTGGCACCCCTAAGGGAGCAGTTCTTC.

V gene TRBV5-1 combines with J gene TRBJ1-6; 8 bases fit TRBD1. CDR1 is SGHRS and CDR2 is YFSETQ in the germline V gene. The V and J ends lost 4 bases and 16 bases, in that order; junction bases with no gene match: 10. The CDR3 is made up of 13 amino acids. CDR3 DNA: TGCGCCAGCAGCGGCGGACAGGGCCCTTGGCTCCACTTT. Protein: CASSGGQGPWLHF.

This clonotype turned up a few times. The chain links TRBV28 to TRBJ2-7; TRBD2 matches 9 bases. V shed 2 bases and J 5 bases; nucleotides not matched to a gene: 7. The CDR3 runs to 15 residues. Germline CDR1 MDHEN, CDR2 SYDVKM. The CDR3 nucleotides are TGTGCCAGCAGTTTAGAAGCGGGAGGAGTGGACGAGCAGTACTTC. Its translation is CASSLEAGGVDEQYF. Supplemented by reference TRBV28 and TRBJ2-7, the full variable domain reads DVKVTQSSRYLVKRTGEKVFLECVQDMDHENMFWYRQDPGLGLRLIYFSYDVKMKEKGDIPEGYSVSREKKERFSLILESASTNQTSMYLCASSLEAGGVDEQYFGPGTRLTVT.

This chain connects TRBV19 to TRBJ2-1; 8 bases fit TRBD2. Trimming cost V 3 bases and J 4 bases; bases outside gene matches: 8. Germline V CDR1 and CDR2: LNHDA, SQIVND (reference sequence). There are 16 residues in the CDR3. This CDR3 is CASSIASGSVYNEQFF. DNA for the CDR3: TGTGCCAGTAGTATCGCGAGCGGGAGCGTTTACAATGAGCAGTTCTTC.

This clonotype was seen only a few times. V usage is TRBV24-1 and J usage is TRBJ2-3, with 10 bases aligning to TRBD1. CDR1 and CDR2 (germline): KGHDR, SFDVKD. Losses at the gene ends were 7 bases for V and 3 bases for J; bases not matched to a gene: 6. The CDR3 consists of 15 residues. The CDR3 spells CATRARTGGTDTQYF. The DNA for the CDR3 is TGTGCCACCAGGGCCCGGACAGGGGGTACAGATACGCAGTATTTT.

V is TRBV7-3 and J is TRBJ2-1, with 9 bases identical to TRBD2. Germline assignment: CDR1 SGHTA and CDR2 FQGTGA. V shed 1 base, J shed 8 bases, and the junction held 6 bases outside the gene matches. There are 15 residues in the CDR3. For the CDR3, the DNA is TGTGCCAGCAGCTTAAGCCTAGCGGGAAGAGATGAGCAGTTCTTC. Translated, it gives CASSLSLAGRDEQFF. Drawing the rest from reference TRBV7-3 and TRBJ2-1, the complete variable domain is GAGVSQTPSNKVTEKGKYVELRCDPISGHTALYWYRQSLGQGPEFLIYFQGTGAADDSGLPNDRFFAVRPEGSVSTLKIQRTERGDSAVYLCASSLSLAGRDEQFFGPGTRLTVL.

This clonotype was seen more than once but under ten times. The V and J genes are TRBV20-1 and TRBJ2-1, with 7 bases that match TRBD2. Germline V gene sequence: CDR1 DFQATT, CDR2 SNEGSKA (reference sequence). The CDR3 sequence is 16 residues long. Trimming at V came to 6 bases and at J to 0 bases, leaving 11 bases not matched to a gene. CDR3 sequence reads: CSAPSYSGNSYNEQFF. In DNA form, the CDR3 reads TGCAGTGCCCCCAGTTACAGCGGGAACTCCTACAATGAGCAGTTCTTC.

This clonotype was observed a handful of times. The chain recombines TRBV6-1 with TRBJ2-7, with TRBD2 identical over 7 bases. The length of the CDR3 is 14 residues. V dropped 6 bases and J dropped 6; count of bases not matched to a gene: 11. Germline assignment: CDR1 MNHNS and CDR2 SASEGT. The DNA of the CDR3 is TGTGCCAGCAGAGAACCGGGACTACCAGCCGAGCAGTACTTC. Its translation is CASREPGLPAEQYF.

Only a few counts were recorded for this clonotype. This rearrangement joins TRBV19 to TRBJ1-2, with unresolved D. The CDR3 is made up of 13 amino acids. Germline CDR1 LNHDA, CDR2 SQIVND (reference sequence). Trimming took 9 bases from V and 2 from J, leaving 13 bases between them. The CDR3 is CASTMTSNYGYTF. CDR3 bases: TGTGCCAGCACAATGACAAGCAACTATGGCTACACCTTC. Combining the CDR3 with reference TRBV19 and TRBJ1-2 gives the whole variable domain DGGITQSPKYLFRKEGQNVTLSCEQNLNHDAMYWYRQDPGQGLRLIYYSQIVNDFQKGDIAEGYSVSREKKESFPLTVTSAQKNPTAFYLCASTMTSNYGYTFGSGTRLTVV.

This clonotype was observed at least ten times. J is TRBJ2-3 and V is TRBV12-3 or TRBV12-4, with D unclear. This CDR3 has 14 amino acids. Trimming removed 2 bases at V and 3 bases at J, with 9 bases between. CDR3 in DNA: TGTGCCAGCAGTTTAACTGTTAGTACAGATACGCAGTATTTT. This sequence encodes CASSLTVSTDTQYF.

This clonotype appeared a few times. CDR3 sequence: CASSQTSGSFNEQFF. The CDR3 DNA reads TGTGCCAGCAGTCAGACTAGCGGGAGTTTCAATGAGCAGTTCTTC. The gene calls are TRBV12-3 or TRBV12-4 and TRBJ2-1, with TRBD2 identical over 12 bases. V lost 5 bases, J lost 6 bases, and 5 bases stayed unmatched. CDR3 size: 15 residues.

The V call is TRBV20-1, the J call TRBJ1-5; 7 nucleotides agree with TRBD1. The CDR3 consists of 13 residues. From germline, CDR1 is DFQATT and CDR2 SNEGSKA (reference sequence). Trimming cost V 6 bases and J 3 bases; bases outside gene matches: 5. This chain's CDR3 is CSAPGQLNQPQHF. In nucleotides, the CDR3 is TGCAGTGCCCCGGGACAGCTCAATCAGCCCCAGCATTTT.